Presented here are 25 T cell receptor beta chains from one specimen sequenced in a study of shared clonotypes between healthy human individuals. Clones were read by immunoSEQ multiplex PCR, and TCRdb kept only the in-frame ones, dropping some. The data hold about 1 million clones, with 65% to 75% observed a single time. Input material: memory CD4+ T cells sorted from blood. The subset was: CD45RA-negative fraction. The source of these receptors is a man between 18 and 29 years old in good health.

This clone was counted once. V usage is TRBV29-1 and J usage is TRBJ1-6, with D hard to call. The CDR3 runs to 13 residues. V lost 4 bases to trimming and J lost 6 bases, with 10 bases between them. The germline CDR1 and CDR2 sequences are SQVTM and ANQGSEA. The CDR3 spells CSVADAPNSPLHF. CDR3 sequence (DNA): TGCAGCGTTGCGGACGCACCTAATTCACCCCTCCACTTT.

J is TRBJ2-7 and V is TRBV10-1, with D tentatively TRBD2 (5 bases). Trimming cost V 5 bases and J 3 bases, with 14 bases left between them. The CDR3 sequence is 14 residues long. Per the germline V gene, CDR1 is WNHNN and CDR2 is SYGVQD (reference sequence). The CDR3 region is CASSPRGGGYEQYF. Written as DNA, the CDR3 is TGCGCCAGCAGTCCCCGGGGTGGAGGCTACGAGCAGTACTTC.

This clone was counted a few times. The chain uses TRBV30 and TRBJ1-6; D gene unclear. Germline V gene data show CDR1 as GTSNPN and CDR2 as SVGIG (reference sequence). Trimming removed 3 bases from V and 3 bases from J, with 15 bases in between. The CDR3 contains 16 residues. In nucleotides, the CDR3 is TGTGCCTGGAGCGGAGCCCGAGAGTACTATAATTCACCCCTCCACTTT. Translation gives CAWSGAREYYNSPLHF.

J is TRBJ2-1 and V is TRBV7-9, with 12 bases matching TRBD2. The CDR3 length is 17 residues. The trim removed 4 bases at V and 0 bases at J, leaving 4 bases unmatched. The germline gives CDR1 SEHNR, CDR2 FQNEAQ (reference sequence). CDR3: CASSSQTSGSSYNEQFF. The CDR3 nucleotides read TGTGCCAGCAGCTCACAGACTAGCGGGAGCTCCTACAATGAGCAGTTCTTC.

This clone was observed once. The chain carries TRBV18 and TRBJ1-6, with unresolved D. V dropped 5 bases and J dropped 8 bases, with 10 bases sitting between them. The CDR3 covers 13 residues. CDR1 and CDR2 from the germline V gene are KGHSH and LQKENI. CDR3 coding DNA: TGTGCCAGCTCATCCGGACCGGATTCACCCCTCCACTTT. This codes for CASSSGPDSPLHF.

V usage is TRBV6-5 and J usage is TRBJ1-1; D is unclear. The CDR3 is made up of 14 amino acids. Trimming pared 0 bases from V and 3 bases from J, leaving 8 bases between. From germline, CDR1 is MNHEY and CDR2 SVGAGI. The CDR3 DNA sequence: TGTGCCAGCAGTTACTCGACCCGGGACACTGAAGCTTTCTTT. Its translation: CASSYSTRDTEAFF.

V is TRBV7-8 and J is TRBJ2-1; 14 bases are shared with TRBD2. The V gene's germline CDR1 is SGHVS and CDR2 FQNEAQ. Trimming took 4 bases from V and 6 from J; bases not matched to a gene: 8. The CDR3 has 17 amino acids. CDR3 DNA: TGTGCCAGCAGCTGGCGCGGACTAGCGGGGGGCGGCAATGAGCAGTTCTTC. The encoded protein is CASSWRGLAGGGNEQFF.

Comment on this clone: The same CDR3 is also encoded by other DNA sequences in this sample. The V gene is TRBV6-5, the J gene TRBJ1-5; D not certain. This CDR3 is built from 14 residues. The germline CDR1 and CDR2 sequences are MNHEY and SVGAGI. V dropped 0 bases and J dropped 4 bases, with 7 bases sitting between them. CDR3 DNA sequence: TGTGCCAGCAGTTACTCGAAGGGTAATCAGCCCCAGCATTTT. Its protein is CASSYSKGNQPQHF.

This clone was counted between two and nine times. The chain links TRBV5-1 to TRBJ2-5; no clear D gene. The CDR3 covers 15 residues. Trimming took off 0 bases at V and 1 base at J, with 10 bases between the two ends. Germline CDR1 and CDR2: SGHRS and YFSETQ. The CDR3 here is CASSLEGNPQETQYF. In DNA, the CDR3 is TGCGCCAGCAGCTTGGAAGGAAACCCCCAAGAGACCCAGTACTTC.

This clone was observed a few times. The V gene is TRBV7-2, the J gene TRBJ2-5; unclear D gene. Germline V CDR1 and CDR2: SGHTA, FQGNSA. The CDR3 totals 13 residues. Trimming cost V 5 bases and J 9 bases, with 16 bases left between them. The CDR3 region has the DNA TGTGCCAGCAGCCAATCCCCCCTCGTTGCCCAGTACTTC. This gives the protein CASSQSPLVAQYF.

The J gene is TRBJ1-4, the V gene TRBV28, with D unresolved. Trimming removed 7 bases at V and 6 bases at J, with 12 bases between. Looked up from germline, CDR1 is MDHEN and CDR2 is SYDVKM. This CDR3 is built from 13 residues. CDR3 protein: CASTLGRYEKLFF. CDR3 DNA: TGTGCCAGCACCCTGGGTCGGTATGAAAAACTGTTTTTT.

The chain uses TRBV6-1 and TRBJ1-3; no firm D call. The CDR3 sequence is 15 residues long. V dropped 6 bases and J dropped 0 bases, with 12 bases sitting between them. CDR1 and CDR2 (germline): MNHNS, SASEGT. CDR3 region: CASRDLQFSGNTIYF. CDR3 DNA sequence: TGTGCCAGCAGGGATCTACAGTTCTCTGGAAACACCATATATTTT.

The rearrangement joins TRBV10-3 to TRBJ1-5; the match to TRBD1 covers 8 bases. The V and J ends lost 7 bases and 7 bases, in that order; junction bases with no gene match: 6. The CDR3 runs 13 residues. CDR1 ENHRY and CDR2 SYGVKD come from the germline V gene. The CDR3 protein is CAITAGGGQPQHF. As DNA, the CDR3 is TGTGCCATCACAGCAGGGGGCGGACAGCCCCAGCATTTT.

The table lists this clone with a few counts. The same CDR3 also results from other DNA sequences found in this sample. The chain uses TRBV6-1 and TRBJ2-1; 7 bases align to TRBD1. Germline loops: CDR1 MNHNS, CDR2 SASEGT. The CDR3 loop spans 14 amino acids. J gave up 4 bases and V 4 bases, and 4 bases lay outside the gene matches. DNA for the CDR3: TGTGCCAGCAGTGGGGCAGGGGGATACAATGAGCAGTTCTTC. Translated: CASSGAGGYNEQFF.

This clone was recorded a few times. This chain joins TRBV29-1 and TRBJ1-1; a possible D gene is TRBD1 (6 bases). Trimming took off 6 bases at V and 3 bases at J, with 17 bases between the two ends. The germline CDR1 and CDR2 sequences are SQVTM and ANQGSEA. CDR3 length: 14 amino acids. In DNA form, the CDR3 reads TGCAGCGTGAGACCAGGGGTGATTGACACTGAAGCTTTCTTT. This sequence encodes CSVRPGVIDTEAFF.

This clone appeared a few times. The chain recombines TRBV7-9 with TRBJ1-5, with 12 nucleotides matching TRBD1. CDR3 length: 15 residues. V lost 5 bases to trimming and J lost 4 bases; unmatched junction nucleotides: 3. CDR1 is SEHNR, CDR2 FQNEAQ, per germline (reference sequence). The CDR3 spells CASSGTGGGNQPQHF. DNA of the CDR3: TGTGCCAGCAGCGGGACAGGGGGCGGGAATCAGCCCCAGCATTTT.

The CDR3 DNA reads as TGTGCCAGCCGACTAGCGGGAGGCGGGTACGAGCAGTACTTC. It is translated as CASRLAGGGYEQYF. The chain carries TRBV27 and TRBJ2-7, with 13 bases lining up with TRBD2. The length of the CDR3 is 14 residues. CDR1 is MNHEY and CDR2 is SMNVEV in the germline V gene (reference sequence). The trim removed 8 bases at V and 4 bases at J, leaving 5 bases unmatched.

The rearrangement uses TRBV5-1 and TRBJ2-3; 8 bases are a match to TRBD2. Germline V gene sequence: CDR1 SGHRS, CDR2 YFSETQ. The CDR3 spans 17 residues. V dropped 2 bases and J dropped 3; count of bases not matched to a gene: 11. The CDR3 nucleotides read TGCGCCAGCAGCTTATCCCCAAACGCGGGAGGAACAGATACGCAGTATTTT. Protein: CASSLSPNAGGTDTQYF.

J is TRBJ2-7 and V is TRBV4-2; TRBD2 matches at 10 bases. V shed 0 bases, J shed 5 bases, and the junction held 7 bases outside the gene matches. Germline V CDR1 and CDR2: LGHNA, YNFKEQ. The CDR3 has 16 amino acids. The CDR3 loop is CASSQDLTSGAHEQYF. CDR3 DNA sequence: TGTGCCAGCAGCCAAGATCTTACTAGCGGGGCCCACGAGCAGTACTTC.

In its sample, this clone was seen a few times. The sample carries other DNA sequences with the same CDR3. This rearrangement joins TRBV18 to TRBJ1-5; D not resolved. Trimming took off 6 bases at V and 1 base at J, with 7 bases between the two ends. In germline, CDR1 is KGHSH, CDR2 LQKENI. The CDR3 sequence is 13 residues long. The CDR3 here is CASSEGSNQPQHF. As DNA, the CDR3 is TGTGCCAGCTCGGAGGGAAGCAATCAGCCCCAGCATTTT.

A few counts support this clone. The chain carries TRBV6-5 and TRBJ1-2; TRBD1 aligns across 7 bases. The CDR3 is 12 amino acids. Per the germline V gene, CDR1 is MNHEY and CDR2 is SVGAGI. Trimming took 9 bases from V and 7 from J; bases not matched to a gene: 8. In DNA, the CDR3 is TGTGCCAGTTCCGACAGGGCGATTGGCTACACCTTC. Translation gives CASSDRAIGYTF.

In DNA, the CDR3 is TGTGCCAGCTCCGACAGAAACACAGATACGCAGTATTTT. Translating it yields CASSDRNTDTQYF. V and J are TRBV18 and TRBJ2-3, with D possibly being TRBD1 (5 bases). The CDR3 loop spans 13 amino acids. The germline V gene has CDR1 KGHSH and CDR2 LQKENI. V lost 6 bases and J 2 bases, leaving 9 bases between the germline ends.

The chain couples TRBV5-4 to TRBJ1-4; D unresolved. V was cut by 2 bases and J by 3 bases, with 20 bases left in between. CDR3 length: 18 residues. CDR1 is SGHNT and CDR2 is YYREEE in the germline V gene (reference sequence). The CDR3 reads CASSFKGAPNAANEKLFF. The CDR3, as DNA: TGTGCCAGCAGCTTCAAGGGAGCTCCCAACGCGGCTAATGAAAAACTGTTTTTT.

This clone was detected once. The rearrangement uses TRBV30 and TRBJ1-2, with TRBD1 as a possible D gene (6 bases). Germline values: CDR1 GTSNPN, CDR2 SVGIG (reference sequence). V lost 4 bases and J lost 4, with 19 bases in between. The length of the CDR3 is 15 residues. The CDR3 is CAWKGMGGQIYGYTF. CDR3 DNA: TGTGCCTGGAAAGGGATGGGGGGGCAGATCTATGGCTACACCTTC.

In the case of this clone: At the DNA level, this CDR3 is encoded by other sequences in the same sample as well. The CDR3 sequence is CASRRQGYEQYF. The CDR3 coding sequence is TGTGCCAGCAGGAGACAGGGGTACGAGCAGTACTTC. J is TRBJ2-7 and V is TRBV2; 8 positions agree with TRBD1. This CDR3 has 12 residues. V lost 6 bases to trimming and J lost 4 bases; unmatched junction nucleotides: 2. Germline CDR1 and CDR2: SNHLY and FYNNEI. The complete variable domain, with remaining parts taken from reference TRBV2 and TRBJ2-7, reads EPEVTQTPSHQVTQMGQEVILRCVPISNHLYFYWYRQILGQKVEFLVSFYNNEISEKSEIFDDQFSVERPDGSNFTLKIRSTKLEDSAMYFCASRRQGYEQYFGPGTRLTVT.